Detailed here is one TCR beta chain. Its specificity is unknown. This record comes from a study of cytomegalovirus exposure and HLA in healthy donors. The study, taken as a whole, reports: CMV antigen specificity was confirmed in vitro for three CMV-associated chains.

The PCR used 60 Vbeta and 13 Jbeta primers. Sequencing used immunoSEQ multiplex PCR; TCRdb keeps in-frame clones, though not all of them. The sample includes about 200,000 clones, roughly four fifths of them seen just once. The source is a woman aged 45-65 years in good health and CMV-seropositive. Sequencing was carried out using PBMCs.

CDR3 bases: TGTGCCAGCTCACCGGGGCCTCAGGAGTACACTGAAGCTTTCTTT. This translates into CASSPGPQEYTEAFF. The rearrangement links TRBV18 to TRBJ1-1; D is perhaps TRBD1 (5 bases). Germline V lookup: CDR1 KGHSH, CDR2 LQKENI. V lost 3 bases and J 3 bases, leaving 14 bases between the germline ends. This CDR3 is built from 15 residues.